These 30 T cell receptor beta chains share one sample of origin, sequenced in a study of shared clonotypes between healthy human individuals. This table comes from immunoSEQ multiplex PCR, and its TCRdb copy is limited to in-frame clones, with some not included. Among 190,000 or so clones listed, over 50% were seen once. The specimen sequenced was memory CD4+ T cells sorted from blood. Subset of the sample: CD45RA-negative fraction. The receptor set was obtained from a young man in good health.

This clone was recorded a few times. The sample contains more than one DNA sequence encoding this CDR3. The CDR3 sequence is CASSLKGLGTYEQYF. CDR3 DNA: TGTGCCAGCAGTTTGAAGGGGCTGGGGACCTACGAGCAGTACTTC. This chain links TRBV27 with TRBJ2-7, with D perhaps matching TRBD1 (5 bases). The CDR3 runs 15 residues. Germline lookup yields CDR1 MNHEY and CDR2 SMNVEV (reference sequence). Deletions cut 3 bases from V and 2 bases from J, with 14 bases between.

This clone was observed a handful of times. The CDR3 protein is CASSRQTVTLNTEAFF. The CDR3 coding sequence is TGCGCCAGCAGCCGGCAGACAGTCACCCTGAACACTGAAGCTTTCTTT. The chain links TRBV5-1 to TRBJ1-1; weak D call: TRBD1 (5 bases). The V gene's germline CDR1 is SGHRS and CDR2 YFSETQ. This CDR3 region has 16 residues. The germline V and J ends were trimmed by 4 bases and 0 bases, with 16 bases remaining between them.

V gene TRBV2 combines with J gene TRBJ2-7; no clear D. The CDR3 extends over 12 amino acids. Germline-derived CDR1 and CDR2 are SNHLY and FYNNEI. The CDR3 is CSGRAETYEQYF. DNA for the CDR3: TGTTCAGGAAGGGCCGAAACCTACGAGCAGTACTTC.

The gene calls are TRBV5-6 and TRBJ2-5; D not resolved. The CDR3 length is 15 residues. The germline CDR1 and CDR2 sequences are SGHDT and YYEEEE. V lost 3 bases and J lost 1, with 13 bases in between. CDR3 in DNA: TGTGCCAGCAGCTCGGTTCGAGACCTCCAAGAGACCCAGTACTTC. Translation: CASSSVRDLQETQYF.

The rearrangement links TRBV19 to TRBJ2-7; 10 nucleotides line up with TRBD2. From germline, CDR1 is LNHDA and CDR2 SQIVND (reference sequence). J gave up 4 bases and V 3 bases, and 6 bases lay outside the gene matches. This CDR3 has 15 amino acids. As DNA, the CDR3 is TGTGCCAGTAGTATCGGAGCGGGAGGGGTGTACGAGCAGTACTTC. This translates into CASSIGAGGVYEQYF.

The V and J genes are TRBV5-1 and TRBJ2-7; D is perhaps TRBD2 (6 bases). The germline V and J ends were trimmed by 5 bases and 1 base, with 13 bases remaining between them. CDR1 and CDR2 from the germline V gene are SGHRS and YFSETQ. This CDR3 has 14 residues. This CDR3 reads CASSLTGESYEQYF. The CDR3 coding sequence is TGCGCCAGCAGTCTGACGGGGGAATCCTACGAGCAGTACTTC.

The CDR3 bases are TGTGCCAGCAGCCAGGGGCTGGGGGGGGACATTCAGTACTTC. It yields the protein CASSQGLGGDIQYF. V usage is TRBV7-9 and J usage is TRBJ2-4, with D tentatively TRBD2 (7 bases). The V gene lost 5 bases and the J gene lost 8 bases, with 16 bases spanning the gap. Germline-derived CDR1 and CDR2 are SEHNR and FQNEAQ (reference sequence). CDR3 length equals 14 residues.

There are many counts of this clone. V and J are TRBV7-3 and TRBJ2-5, with TRBD1 as a possible D gene (5 bases). Germline lookup yields CDR1 SGHTA and CDR2 FQGTGA. Trimming cost V 5 bases and J 4 bases, with 11 bases left between them. This CDR3 has 13 amino acids. CDR3 nucleotide sequence: TGTGCCAGCAGCCAGGGATCCGTAGAGACCCAGTACTTC. Translating gives CASSQGSVETQYF.

The V and J genes are TRBV5-1 and TRBJ1-1, with D possibly being TRBD1 (6 bases). Germline values: CDR1 SGHRS, CDR2 YFSETQ. This CDR3 is 14 amino acids long. Trimming cost V 4 bases and J 7 bases, with 17 bases left between them. The CDR3 spells CASSARGDDGEAFF. The CDR3 bases are TGCGCCAGCAGCGCTAGGGGGGACGATGGTGAAGCTTTCTTT.

This rearrangement joins TRBV25-1 to TRBJ1-5; no clear D gene. V was pared by 1 base and J by 1 base, with 8 bases between. CDR1 and CDR2 (germline): MGHDK, SYGVNS. This CDR3 has 15 residues. The CDR3 reads CASSESSGSNQPQHF. The CDR3, as DNA: TGTGCCAGCAGTGAATCGAGCGGGAGCAATCAGCCCCAGCATTTT.

The rearrangement joins TRBV27 to TRBJ2-1; 8 nucleotides agree with TRBD2. Trimming took 6 bases from V and 9 from J; bases not matched to a gene: 16. The length of the CDR3 is 16 residues. From germline, CDR1 is MNHEY and CDR2 SMNVEV (reference sequence). The CDR3 region has the DNA TGTGCCAGCAGGGGCCTAGCGGGTGGAAGCGAACGTGAGCAGTTCTTC. Translated, it gives CASRGLAGGSEREQFF.

V usage is TRBV11-2 and J usage is TRBJ1-3; TRBD1 is a possible D gene (6 bases). Trimming cost V 5 bases and J 4 bases, with 18 bases left between them. CDR1 SGHAT and CDR2 FQNNGV come from the germline V gene. The CDR3 is 16 residues long. The CDR3 nucleotides are TGTGCCAGCAGCACGGGACTTGGGGGGACAGGAAACACCATATATTTT. It codes for CASSTGLGGTGNTIYF.

This chain links TRBV21-1 with TRBJ2-7; no check of the table's D call, TRBD1, against the DNA was made. TRBV21-1 is a pseudogene segment. CDR3 length equals 17 residues. The CDR3, as DNA: TGTGCCAGCTTTGACAGTATCCCAGGGCTAAGCTCCTACGAGCAGTACTTC. It yields the protein CASFDSIPGLSSYEQYF.

A single count supports this clone. The rearrangement uses TRBV9 and TRBJ1-4; D gene unclear. CDR1 and CDR2 (germline): SGDLS, YYNGEE. This CDR3 is 13 amino acids long. V shed 1 base and J shed 10 bases, with 11 bases lying between them. CDR3 sequence (DNA): TGTGCCAGCAGCGTAACCGACCTAGGAAAACTGTTTTTT. Its protein is CASSVTDLGKLFF.

The rearrangement uses TRBV4-3 and TRBJ2-7, with unresolved D. This CDR3 comprises 14 residues. Germline CDR1 reads LGHNA; CDR2 reads YSLEER. V was trimmed by 1 base and J by 3 bases, leaving 10 bases between them. The CDR3 region has the DNA TGCGCCAGCAGCCAAGTCACCTACGGCTACGAGCAGTACTTC. It specifies CASSQVTYGYEQYF.

The chain couples TRBV15 to TRBJ1-1; a possible D gene is TRBD1 (6 bases). CDR1 is LNHNV and CDR2 is YYDKDF in the germline V gene (reference sequence). The CDR3 has 12 amino acids. The V end was cut by 1 base, the J end by 10 bases, with 10 bases between. This CDR3 is CATSRAGARAFF. DNA of the CDR3: TGTGCCACCAGCAGAGCGGGGGCGAGAGCTTTCTTT. The variable domain in full, with the rest retrieved from reference TRBV15 and TRBJ1-1, is DAMVIQNPRYQVTQFGKPVTLSCSQTLNHNVMYWYQQKSSQAPKLLFHYYDKDFNNEADTPDNFQSRRPNTSFCFLDIRSPGLGDTAMYLCATSRAGARAFFGQGTRLTVV.

V is TRBV14 and J is TRBJ1-1; D possibly corresponds to TRBD1 (5 bases). CDR3 length: 15 amino acids. V was cut by 4 bases and J by 3 bases, with 15 bases left in between. Germline V gene data show CDR1 as SGHDN and CDR2 as FVKESK. CDR3 sequence: CASSPSRTRDTEAFF. CDR3 nucleotide sequence: TGTGCCAGCAGCCCGAGCAGGACCAGGGACACTGAAGCTTTCTTT.

This chain connects TRBV7-2 to TRBJ1-2; D uncertain. With 0 bases removed from V and 4 bases from J, the gap between germline ends came to 12 bases. The CDR3 consists of 15 residues. CDR1 SGHTA and CDR2 FQGNSA come from the germline V gene. CDR3 loop: CASSLAVGSPYGYTF. DNA for the CDR3: TGTGCCAGCAGCTTAGCAGTTGGCAGCCCCTATGGCTACACCTTC.

This rearrangement joins TRBV5-1 to TRBJ2-3; 10 nucleotides agree with TRBD2. V gave up 0 bases and J gave up 6 bases; unmatched junction bases: 4. CDR3 length equals 15 residues. CDR1 SGHRS and CDR2 YFSETQ come from the germline V gene. CDR3 sequence: CASSLASGSPDTQYF. CDR3 DNA sequence: TGCGCCAGCAGCTTGGCTAGCGGGAGTCCCGATACGCAGTATTTT.

The chain employs TRBV4-3 and TRBJ1-2, with 7 bases lining up with TRBD1. Trimming at V came to 1 base and at J to 9 bases, leaving 5 bases not matched to a gene. The germline gives CDR1 LGHNA, CDR2 YSLEER. This CDR3 comprises 13 residues. CDR3 protein: CASSQGQGYSYTF. CDR3 coding DNA: TGCGCCAGCAGCCAAGGACAGGGATATAGCTACACCTTC.

The V and J genes are TRBV5-4 and TRBJ2-1, with TRBD1 as a possible D gene (5 bases). Germline CDR1 reads SGHNT; CDR2 reads YYREEE (reference sequence). Trimming pared 3 bases from V and 0 bases from J, leaving 19 bases between. This CDR3 is 18 amino acids long. The CDR3 DNA reads TGTGCCAGCAGCTACAGGATAAGAAGCAGTAGCTCCTACAATGAGCAGTTCTTC. Translation: CASSYRIRSSSSYNEQFF.

The chain is built from TRBV27 and TRBJ2-7; 7 bases line up with TRBD1. The trim removed 5 bases at V and 2 bases at J, leaving 12 bases unmatched. CDR3 length equals 16 residues. Germline V CDR1 and CDR2: MNHEY, SMNVEV (reference sequence). CDR3 sequence reads: CASSQSLPGQTYEQYF. CDR3 DNA sequence: TGTGCCAGCAGTCAATCTCTCCCGGGACAGACCTACGAGCAGTACTTC.

The chain carries TRBV6-5 and TRBJ2-2; D may correspond to TRBD1 or TRBD2 (5 bases each). The CDR3 totals 15 residues. Germline values: CDR1 MNHEY, CDR2 SVGAGI. V was trimmed by 5 bases and J by 0 bases, leaving 10 bases between them. The CDR3 reads CASSRDGPNTGELFF. The CDR3 region has the DNA TGTGCCAGCAGTCGGGACGGACCGAACACCGGGGAGCTGTTTTTT.

V and J are TRBV7-8 and TRBJ2-7; 10 bases fit TRBD2. The length of the CDR3 is 15 residues. Germline assignment: CDR1 SGHVS and CDR2 FQNEAQ. Trimming cost V 6 bases and J 6 bases; bases outside gene matches: 11. For the CDR3, the DNA is TGTGCCAGCAGATCCACTAGCGGGATTGAGGGCGAGCAGTACTTC. Translation gives CASRSTSGIEGEQYF.

This sequence joins TRBV9 and TRBJ2-1, with 11 bases that match TRBD2. With 0 bases clipped from V and 7 bases from J, the junction kept 3 bases outside the gene matches. There are 15 residues in the CDR3. Germline lookup yields CDR1 SGDLS and CDR2 YYNGEE. CDR3 coding DNA: TGTGCCAGCAGCGTAGGTACTAGCGGGAGTAATGAGCAGTTCTTC. It translates to CASSVGTSGSNEQFF.

The table lists this clone with a count of one. The chain links TRBV6-4 to TRBJ2-3, with a tentative D call TRBD2 (6 bases). This CDR3 has 14 residues. Trimming stripped 5 bases from V and 3 bases from J, with 12 bases between. CDR1 and CDR2 (germline): MRHNA, SNTAGT. In nucleotides, the CDR3 is TGTGCCAGCAGTCTGGGAGGCGGAACAGATACGCAGTATTTT. Translated, it gives CASSLGGGTDTQYF.

V usage is TRBV28 and J usage is TRBJ2-7; D possibly uses TRBD1 or TRBD2 (6 bases each). The V gene's germline CDR1 is MDHEN and CDR2 SYDVKM. V was clipped by 6 bases and J by 7 bases, with 16 bases between them. The CDR3 length is 13 residues. The CDR3 DNA reads TGTGCCAGCAGCCCCCCGGGGGCTAAAGAGCAGTACTTC. Translated: CASSPPGAKEQYF.

The chain employs TRBV20-1 and TRBJ1-5; D gene ambiguous. V lost 6 bases and J lost 5, with 8 bases in between. CDR3 length: 11 residues. Germline CDR1 is DFQATT and CDR2 is SNEGSKA (reference sequence). The chain's CDR3 is CSAGGDQPQHF. Written as DNA, the CDR3 is TGCAGTGCGGGTGGAGATCAGCCCCAGCATTTT.

J is TRBJ2-1 and V is TRBV6-4; 8 bases agree with TRBD2. Trimming cost V 3 bases and J 3 bases; bases outside gene matches: 7. The CDR3 has 16 amino acids. In germline, CDR1 is MRHNA, CDR2 SNTAGT. The CDR3 loop is CASSEPLAEHYNEQFF. As DNA, the CDR3 is TGTGCCAGCAGTGAGCCACTAGCGGAGCACTACAATGAGCAGTTCTTC.

The chain has TRBV29-1 and TRBJ2-1; 9 bases fit TRBD1. V lost 7 bases and J lost 6; bases outside the gene matches: 7. Germline values: CDR1 SQVTM, CDR2 ANQGSEA. The CDR3 is 13 amino acids. Here the CDR3 DNA reads TGCAGCGCAAGACAGGGGGGGTCCAATGAGCAGTTCTTC. It encodes CSARQGGSNEQFF.